This TCR beta chain was obtained from a study of blood T cell repertoires in COVID-19. The overall study: The origin of the acute and convalescent COVID-19 samples was the United States, Italy and Spain. Nucleic acid was either cDNA or gDNA, and it came from T cells, B-cell-depleted T cells, or PBMCs.

Under the authors' procedure: Amplification from reference gene primers served as the basis for estimated nucleated cell counts. Clones were sequenced by immunoSEQ multiplex PCR, and TCRdb holds only the in-frame ones, with some missing. The DNA was the basis for D and trimming; V, J and clone size are from that table. The table lists approximately 180,000 clones, 88% of them singletons. The length of the CDR3 is 17 residues. Germline CDR1 is MNHEY and CDR2 is SMNVEV (reference sequence). After removal of 5 bases from V and 9 bases from J, the junction contained 11 bases not matched to a gene. Sequencing was done on a sample of peripheral blood. The clonotype comes from a man in his forties with active or convalescent COVID-19. The chain couples TRBV27 to TRBJ2-1; 15 bases are shared with TRBD2. The CDR3 DNA reads as TGTGCCAGCAGTAGACTCTACCCGGGACTAGCGGGAGGTGAGCAGTTCTTC. It encodes CASSRLYPGLAGGEQFF.